This T cell receptor beta chain was captured in a study of blood T cells in healthy people across ages (dated by TCRdb to between 2015 and 2016). Turning to the overall study: In model experiments, template switching captured roughly one uniquely barcoded TCR beta cDNA molecule for every two T cells. Using deep sequencing normalized with unique cDNA molecular identifiers, the study measured how TCR beta repertoire diversity changes with age. Donors were grouped into four age groups: young (average roughly 17 years), middle-aged (approximately 41), aged (roughly 62) and long-lived (about 82). Using the same blood draw, the study looked at two additional independent replicas of 1 million unique cDNA reads for two donors, one aged 18 to 29 and the other aged 80 or older. Broader findings and caveats from the paper: Conclusive comparison of naive and antigen-experienced compartments was prevented by the profiling of bulk unsorted PBMCs. Total diversity estimates from one million sequenced T cells were considered lower bounds and underestimates. As age increased, observed TCR beta diversity per million T cells dropped in a roughly linear way, and a significant reduction was already evident by age around 41. Donor CMV infection status was unknown, potentially confounding age-related changes in expanded clonotypes. The long-lived group showed more naive CD4+ T cells, fewer expanded clones and increased TCR diversity than the aged group, suggesting age selection. A strong correlation was found between observed TCR beta diversity and the percentage of naive T cells measured by flow cytometry.

To note about this clonotype: Its antigen remains undetermined. No qualities accompany the bases; no much larger clone lies one base away.

The donors were about 40 Caucasian individuals from Russia, aged roughly 6 to 90 years, who were systemically healthy. Each donor gave approximately 9.4 milliliters of peripheral blood, drawn into EDTA-treated Vacutainer tubes. PBMCs were isolated by Ficoll-Paque density-gradient centrifugation, with at least 6 million obtained per sample. Total RNA was extracted from PBMCs with Trizol reagent, with at least 6 micrograms obtained per sample. For every donor, an aliquot of PBMCs went through flow cytometry to measure the percentages of naive CD45RAhigh/CD27high T cells. Receptor libraries were prepared by 5' RACE. The sample was run on an Illumina HiSeq 2500. The second PCR ran for about 6 to 11 cycles and used a J-beta primer mix along with a sample-barcoded 5' primer. Each TCR beta cDNA molecule received a unique molecular identifier from a template-switch 5' adaptor carrying 12 random nucleotides. At least 3 million CDR3-containing paired-end reads were obtained from each sample. The Mint cDNA synthesis kit, primed by a TRBC-specific oligonucleotide, was used to synthesize first-strand cDNA from all RNA. Following uracil-DNA glycosylase treatment, a first 18-cycle PCR with universal primers M1SS and BC2_uni_R was performed on all cDNA. The published analysis was carried out like this. For normalization, 1 million high-quality reads were randomly selected from each sample, with every read carrying a distinct molecular identifier. Reads with shared molecular identifiers were discarded instead of being binned into consensus sequences. MiTCR, with a Q25 quality threshold and the strictest error-elimination algorithm, was used for CDR3 identification, clonotype clustering and error correction. A nonparametric unseen species model with Euler transformation was used to estimate lower-bound total TCR beta diversity. The public sequencing data were trimmed at Q25 with fastp and processed into clonotypes with MiXCR by TCRdb, which kept only in-frame beta chains. Rows with one shared CDR3 protein collapse into an entry with the most common genes and DNA. TCRdb's processing, not the authors' own work, is the source of the V and J calls. The sample data list roughly 700,000 distinct CDR3 sequences, and 20% to 25% of these were observed just once. The ten most abundant clones make up roughly 9% of the sample.

As encoded in the germline V gene (reference sequence), CDR1 is SEHNR while CDR2 is FQNEAQ. Counted from cysteine to phenylalanine, this CDR3 has 14 amino acids. The entry retains the CDR3 DNA only, 42 bases that are in frame from base 1. Trimming removed 3 bases from V and 0 bases from J, leaving 8 bases between the germline ends. Separately, the same data were catalogued under a study of T cells of mothers and their children. As the second study states: Nine systemically healthy Caucasian individuals served as donors, namely three mothers together with their six children. cDNA synthesis consumed the entire amount of extracted RNA, loaded at approximately 1.4 ug RNA in each 15 ul reaction. Sample barcodes and 2-4 random nucleotides were added via the M1S primer in the second PCR. Each mother yielded over 8.5 million TCR beta CDR3 reads and each child roughly 3.1 million reads. In both related and unrelated pairs, thymic selection shapes the output of TCR recombination in a similar way, with inherited differences having only a minor effect. Related mother-child pairs always showed normalized repertoire overlap that was slightly higher than in unrelated mother-child pairs, though the difference was never significant. Persistent microchimeric T cell clones were not detected, at a sensitivity of 95 to 100 clones per million clonotypes. In the study, deep NGS was used to compare the TCR beta repertoires of mothers and children, and features distinguishing related mother-child pairs from unrelated individuals were sought. On average, the children were about 10 +/- 4 years old, while the mothers were approximately 40 +/- 4 years old. After adapter ligation was performed with NEBNext reagents, the libraries were sequenced on an Illumina HiSeq 2000 with 100+100 nt paired-end reads. To avoid cross-contamination, the mother libraries and the child libraries were prepared a month apart and sequenced in separate runs. Each donor had between roughly 450,000 and 2,100,000 distinct TCR beta clonotypes identified. Naive TCR beta clonotypes were estimated from low-frequency clonotypes matched to each donor's FACS-determined naive share, without sorting.

This chain is built from TRBV7-9 and TRBJ1-1, and perhaps TRBD1 as D gene, on 5 matching bases. This receptor was obtained from a boy under 18 in good health. Sequenced sample: blood. The CDR3 here reads CASSFWGLNTEAFF. The base sequence is TGTGCCAGCAGCTTCTGGGGCCTGAACACTGAAGCTTTCTTT.